This TCR beta chain is from a study of shared clonotypes between healthy human individuals. About this clone: Its antigen is unknown.

Findings of the study overall: Richness estimates generally favored naive over memory subsets.

The V and J ends lost 3 bases and 8 bases respectively, with 18 bases between them. Per germline, CDR1 SGHRS and CDR2 YFSETQ. This CDR3 is built from 15 residues. Data came from immunoSEQ multiplex PCR; TCRdb stores just in-frame clones and leaves some out. The sample lists more than 2,000,000 clones; approximately 94% were seen once. The V call is TRBV5-1, the J call TRBJ2-1; D is tentatively TRBD1 or TRBD2 (7 bases each). This TCR derives from a man between 18 and 35 years old in good health. Sequencing was performed on naive CD4+ T cells sorted from blood. Noted subset: CD45RA+ positively selected. CDR3 protein: CASSSGGQPTDEQFF. CDR3 nucleotides: TGCGCCAGCAGCTCGGGGGGACAGCCCACTGATGAGCAGTTCTTC.